A selection of T cell receptor beta chains follows, all from one sample in a study of T-cell reconstitution after alpha-beta-depleted transplantation in children. TCRdb recomputed calls from the PCR reads with MiXCR, one row per CDR3 protein. The sample includes approximately 89,000 distinct CDR3 sequences, around 15% of them seen just once. Sequencing used PBMCs, mostly from graft donor cells, obtained 180 days after TCRalphabeta/CD19-depleted stem cell transplant. Receptor source: a male patient between 2 and 10 years old who had a stem cell transplant for acute lymphoblastic leukemia, so the T cells may come from the graft donor. CDR3s leave out the opening cysteine and the closing phenylalanine or tryptophan. D genes are given only for firm matches.

CDR3aa,d_gene,j_gene,v_gene
ASSEAGGGYGYT,TRBD1,TRBJ1-2,TRBV6-1
ASSRTGFGGYT,.,TRBJ1-2,TRBV11-2
SASSVGYGYT,.,TRBJ1-2,TRBV20-1
ASSKTGGDYGYT,TRBD1,TRBJ1-2,TRBV5-1
ASSLAGRDANTGELF,.,TRBJ2-2,TRBV5-1
ASSLEETGIRGYT,TRBD1,TRBJ1-2,TRBV5-6
AISESAGALETQY,.,TRBJ2-5,TRBV10-3
ASSLTAWNEQF,.,TRBJ2-1,TRBV27
ASSAGALLGELF,.,TRBJ2-2,TRBV12-3/TRBV12-4
ASSWDSGYEQY,.,TRBJ2-7,TRBV6-5
ASSSSPPRSTDTQY,.,TRBJ2-3,TRBV27
AWSVLGTVGNTQY,.,TRBJ2-3,TRBV30
ASSATRTGGFYSNQPQH,TRBD1,TRBJ1-5,TRBV5-6
ASSFSLGGYGYT,.,TRBJ1-2,TRBV12-3/TRBV12-4
ACSYNGVAEAF,.,TRBJ1-1,TRBV12-3/TRBV12-4
SYLPGGPLSNTEAF,TRBD1,TRBJ1-1,TRBV29-1
ASSPSGVGTDTQY,TRBD2,TRBJ2-3,TRBV3-1
ASSPRGEAKNIQY,.,TRBJ2-4,TRBV7-9
SARPPRGVYEQY,.,TRBJ2-7,TRBV20-1
ATSDPRGPNQPQH,.,TRBJ1-5,TRBV24-1